This T cell receptor beta chain was sequenced in a study of molecular identifiers for immune sequencing clone quantification. TCRdb analysed the PCR reads with MiXCR anew, one entry per CDR3 protein. This table has a few hundred thousand distinct CDR3 sequences, under 25% appearing once. This clonotype showed up many times. The germline gives CDR1 SGHAT, CDR2 FQNNGV. The CDR3 totals 16 residues. V dropped 3 bases and J dropped 2; count of bases not matched to a gene: 6. This clonotype was obtained from a human donor in good health. Some libraries in this study had Jurkat cell RNA spiked in. Material for sequencing was naive CD8+ T cells from blood, with Jurkat cell RNA spiked in. Subset: FACS-sorted CD8+CD4-CCR7+CD45RA+ naive T cells. The chain is built from TRBV11-2 and TRBJ2-3, with 9 bases that match TRBD1. Written as DNA, the CDR3 is TGTGCCAGCAGCTTTTGGCGGGACAGGGCCACAGATACGCAGTATTTT. As protein: CASSFWRDRATDTQYF.